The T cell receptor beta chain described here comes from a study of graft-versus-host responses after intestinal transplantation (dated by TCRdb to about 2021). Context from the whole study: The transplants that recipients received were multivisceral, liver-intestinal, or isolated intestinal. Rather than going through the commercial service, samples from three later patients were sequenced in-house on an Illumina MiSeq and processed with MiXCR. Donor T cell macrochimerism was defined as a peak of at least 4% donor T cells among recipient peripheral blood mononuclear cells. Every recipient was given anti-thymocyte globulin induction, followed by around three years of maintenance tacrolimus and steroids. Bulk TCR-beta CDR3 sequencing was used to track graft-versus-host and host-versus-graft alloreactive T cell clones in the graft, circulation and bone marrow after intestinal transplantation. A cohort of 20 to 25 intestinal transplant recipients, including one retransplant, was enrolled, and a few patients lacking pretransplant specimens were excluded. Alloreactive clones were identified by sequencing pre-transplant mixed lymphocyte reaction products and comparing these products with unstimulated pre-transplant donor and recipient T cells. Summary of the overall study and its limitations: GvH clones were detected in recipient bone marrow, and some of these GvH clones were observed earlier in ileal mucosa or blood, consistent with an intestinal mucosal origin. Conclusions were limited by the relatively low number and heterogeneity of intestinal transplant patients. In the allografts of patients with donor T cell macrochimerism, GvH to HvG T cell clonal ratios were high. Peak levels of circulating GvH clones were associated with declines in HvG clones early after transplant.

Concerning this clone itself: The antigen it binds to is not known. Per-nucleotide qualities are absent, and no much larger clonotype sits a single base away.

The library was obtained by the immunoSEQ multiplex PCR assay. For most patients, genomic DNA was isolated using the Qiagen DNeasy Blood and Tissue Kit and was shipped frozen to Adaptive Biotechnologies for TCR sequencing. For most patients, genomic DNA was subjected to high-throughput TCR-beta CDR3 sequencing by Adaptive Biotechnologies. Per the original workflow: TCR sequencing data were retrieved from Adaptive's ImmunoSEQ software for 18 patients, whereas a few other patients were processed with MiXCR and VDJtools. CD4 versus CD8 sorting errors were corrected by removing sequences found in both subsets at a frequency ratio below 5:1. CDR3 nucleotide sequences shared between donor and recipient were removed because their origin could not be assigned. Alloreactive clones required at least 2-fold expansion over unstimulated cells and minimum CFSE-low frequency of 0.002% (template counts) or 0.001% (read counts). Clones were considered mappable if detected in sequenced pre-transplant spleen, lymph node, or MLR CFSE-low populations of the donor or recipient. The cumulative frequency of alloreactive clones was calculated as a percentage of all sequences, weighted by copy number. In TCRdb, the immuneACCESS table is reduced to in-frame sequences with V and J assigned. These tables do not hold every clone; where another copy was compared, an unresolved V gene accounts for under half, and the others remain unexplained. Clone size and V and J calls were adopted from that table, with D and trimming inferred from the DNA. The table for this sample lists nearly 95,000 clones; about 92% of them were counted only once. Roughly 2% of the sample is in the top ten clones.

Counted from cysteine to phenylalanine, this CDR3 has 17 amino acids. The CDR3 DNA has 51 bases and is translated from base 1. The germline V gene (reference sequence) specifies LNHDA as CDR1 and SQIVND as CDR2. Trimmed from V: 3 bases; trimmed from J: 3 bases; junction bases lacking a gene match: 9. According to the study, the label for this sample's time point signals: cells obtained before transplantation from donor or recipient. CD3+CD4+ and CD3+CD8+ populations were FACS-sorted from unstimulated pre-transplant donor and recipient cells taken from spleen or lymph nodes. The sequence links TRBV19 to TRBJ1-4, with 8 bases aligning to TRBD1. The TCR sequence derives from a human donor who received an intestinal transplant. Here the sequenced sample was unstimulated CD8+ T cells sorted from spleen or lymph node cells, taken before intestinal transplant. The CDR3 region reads CASSISTGEAANEKLFF. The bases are TGTGCCAGTAGTATTTCGACAGGGGAGGCAGCTAATGAAAAACTGTTTTTT.